The T cell receptor (beta chain) described here comes from a study of OX40 agonist ivuxolimab in advanced cancers. Turning to the study itself: Ivuxolimab is a fully human IgG2 antibody that activates OX40 (CD134). General study points: Expansion of clones was among the lowest in partial responders at 0.1-3.0 mg/kg. Dosing at 0.1 to 3.0 mg/kg was accompanied by clonal expansion of CD4+ and CD8+ blood T cells by week 6.

About this clone: Its specificity is not known.

The data were produced by immunoSEQ multiplex PCR, yet TCRdb's version contains in-frame clones alone and is incomplete. The repertoire includes some 77,000 clones, around 82% of them detected once, and approximately 0.8% sits in the top ten. With V trimmed by 0 bases and J by 2 bases, 5 bases remained unmatched. Germline lookup yields CDR1 ENHRY and CDR2 SYGVKD. The length of the CDR3 is 18 residues. The rearrangement links TRBV10-3 to TRBJ2-6, with 9 positions matching TRBD2. Sequences were derived from CD4+ or CD8+ T cells sorted from blood, sampled in a trial of the OX40 agonist ivuxolimab. The source is an adult with an advanced solid tumor such as melanoma, head and neck, liver or kidney cancer. CDR3 sequence reads: CAISESKRGAAGANVLTF. The CDR3 coding sequence is TGTGCCATCAGTGAGTCGAAGCGGGGGGCGGCTGGGGCCAACGTCCTGACTTTC.